What follows are 20 T cell receptor beta chains derived from one specimen sequenced in a study of T cell responses to AZD1222 COVID-19 vaccine. Clones were sequenced by immunoSEQ multiplex PCR, and TCRdb holds only the in-frame ones, with some missing. The repertoire consists of about 140,000 clones, with 88% occurring once and the leading ten covering around 3%. The material was peripheral blood, obtained on day 0 of AZD1222 vaccination. The receptors were sampled from an adult in good health.

To note about this clone: A read error may produce the germline difference seen at one junction end. The V and J genes are TRBV6-5 and TRBJ2-1, with D tentatively TRBD1 or TRBD2 (5 bases each). This CDR3 contains 14 residues. The germline CDR1 and CDR2 sequences are MNHEY and SVGAGI. In nucleotides, the CDR3 is TGTGCCAGCAGTAACTCCGGGGCCGGGCATGAGCAGTTCTTC. It is translated as CASSNSGAGHEQFF.

The chain uses TRBV6-2 or TRBV6-3 and TRBJ1-2, with D uncertain. The CDR3 covers 14 residues. Germline V gene sequence: CDR1 MNHEY, CDR2 SVGEGT. Trimming cost V 5 bases and J 6 bases, with 16 bases left between them. The CDR3 protein is CASSRDTALHGYTF. The CDR3 nucleotides read TGTGCCAGCAGTCGGGATACAGCCCTCCATGGCTACACCTTC.

The count of this clone is one. The CDR3 loop is CASSYSREDTDTQYF. CDR3 in DNA: TGTGCCAGCAGTTACAGCCGGGAGGATACAGATACGCAGTATTTT. This chain connects TRBV6-2 or TRBV6-3 to TRBJ2-3; 7 bases align to TRBD2. The CDR3 totals 15 residues. The junction had 5 bases not matched to a gene; V was cut back by 2 bases and J by 3 bases. CDR1 and CDR2 (germline): MNHEY, SVGEGT.

This chain joins TRBV7-2 and TRBJ2-7; D is tentatively TRBD1 or TRBD2 (5 bases each). The CDR3 is made up of 15 amino acids. Germline CDR1 and CDR2: SGHTA and FQGNSA. The V and J ends lost 5 bases and 0 bases respectively, with 14 bases between them. The CDR3 nucleotides are TGTGCCAGCAGCAAGGGACCTGACCGCTCCTACGAGCAGTACTTC. This codes for CASSKGPDRSYEQYF.

The rearrangement joins TRBV11-2 to TRBJ1-1; D might be TRBD1 (5 bases). Germline-derived CDR1 and CDR2 are SGHAT and FQNNGV. The V gene lost 3 bases and the J gene lost 0 bases, with 14 bases spanning the gap. This CDR3 has 16 residues. CDR3 loop: CASSFLDSSVNTEAFF. The CDR3 nucleotides are TGTGCCAGCAGCTTCCTAGACAGTTCGGTGAACACTGAAGCTTTCTTT.

The chain joins TRBV4-1 to TRBJ1-1; D is unclear. This CDR3 is 13 amino acids long. Deletions cut 1 base from V and 3 bases from J, with 6 bases between. Germline V gives CDR1 MGHRA, CDR2 YSYEKL. CDR3 amino acids: CASSQVEDTEAFF. CDR3 DNA: TGCGCCAGCAGCCAAGTGGAGGACACTGAAGCTTTCTTT.

This chain joins TRBV5-1 and TRBJ1-1; weak D call: TRBD1 (6 bases). This CDR3 region has 15 residues. Germline CDR1 reads SGHRS; CDR2 reads YFSETQ. V lost 4 bases to trimming and J lost 6 bases, with 19 bases between them. The CDR3 nucleotides are TGCGCCAGCAGCCTAACCACAGGGTCGATAGCTGAAGCTTTCTTT. Protein product: CASSLTTGSIAEAFF.

V gene TRBV2 combines with J gene TRBJ1-4; D gene ambiguous. CDR3 length: 12 residues. From germline, CDR1 is SNHLY and CDR2 FYNNEI. Trimming shortened V by 1 base and J by 6 bases, and 3 bases separated the two germline ends. This CDR3 is CASSEVDEKLFF. CDR3 nucleotide sequence: TGTGCCAGCAGTGAAGTCGATGAAAAACTGTTTTTT.

The chain carries TRBV6-5 and TRBJ2-2; 7 bases fit TRBD2. With 0 bases clipped from V and 1 base from J, the junction kept 2 bases outside the gene matches. This CDR3 spans 16 amino acids. The V gene's germline CDR1 is MNHEY and CDR2 SVGAGI. The CDR3 protein is CASSYSGGGNTGELFF. The CDR3 DNA reads TGTGCCAGCAGTTACTCGGGCGGGGGGAACACCGGGGAGCTGTTTTTT.

The chain is built from TRBV6-4 and TRBJ1-1, with D tentatively TRBD1 (5 bases). The CDR3 has 15 amino acids. The germline gives CDR1 MRHNA, CDR2 SNTAGT. The V gene lost 6 bases and the J gene lost 2 bases, with 16 bases spanning the gap. The CDR3 is CASSPGTARNTEAFF. The CDR3 region has the DNA TGTGCCAGCAGCCCCGGGACGGCTCGTAACACTGAAGCTTTCTTT.

V and J are TRBV6-5 and TRBJ2-5; 12 positions agree with TRBD2. This CDR3 region has 15 residues. V dropped 3 bases and J dropped 5; count of bases not matched to a gene: 4. Germline V gives CDR1 MNHEY, CDR2 SVGAGI. CDR3 loop: CASSYTTSGSETQYF. For the CDR3, the DNA is TGTGCCAGCAGTTATACGACTAGCGGGAGTGAGACCCAGTACTTC.

The genes are TRBV13 and TRBJ2-1; tentative D call: TRBD2 (5 bases). The germline V and J ends were trimmed by 4 bases and 0 bases, with 13 bases remaining between them. The CDR3 loop spans 16 amino acids. The V gene's germline CDR1 is PRHDT and CDR2 FYEKMQ (reference sequence). The CDR3 DNA follows: TGTGCCAGCAGCTACAAGAGAGGGAGCTCCTACAATGAGCAGTTCTTC. Amino acids: CASSYKRGSSYNEQFF.

This chain connects TRBV3-1 (or the pseudogene TRBV3-2) to TRBJ2-2; the D gene is possibly TRBD2 (6 bases). This CDR3 spans 15 amino acids. Trimming took 6 bases from V and 6 from J, leaving 17 bases between them. Germline CDR1 and CDR2: LGHDT and YNNKEL (reference sequence). The CDR3 region is CASRNPGLTSGELFF. The CDR3 DNA reads as TGTGCCAGCAGGAACCCAGGACTAACCTCCGGGGAGCTGTTTTTT.

V and J are TRBV4-1 and TRBJ2-1, with D possibly matching TRBD1 (6 bases). Germline V gene data show CDR1 as MGHRA and CDR2 as YSYEKL. The CDR3 totals 12 residues. V lost 2 bases and J 10 bases, leaving 9 bases between the germline ends. CDR3 sequence reads: CASSQSRGEQFF. CDR3 bases: TGCGCCAGCAGCCAATCGAGGGGGGAGCAGTTCTTC.

The V and J genes are TRBV7-2 and TRBJ2-5; D is possibly TRBD2 (6 bases). Trimming removed 7 bases from V and 4 bases from J, with 13 bases in between. The CDR3 sequence is 13 residues long. Germline CDR1 reads SGHTA; CDR2 reads FQGNSA. The CDR3 DNA reads TGTGCCAGCAATTTGAACGGGAGAGAGACCCAGTACTTC. It encodes CASNLNGRETQYF.

V and J are TRBV27 and TRBJ1-2; no reliable D call. The ends were cut back, 0 bases at V and 7 bases at J, with 12 bases in the middle. The CDR3 has 14 residues. CDR1 MNHEY and CDR2 SMNVEV come from the germline V gene (reference sequence). This CDR3 is CASSLSPKFGGYTF. CDR3 DNA sequence: TGTGCCAGCAGTTTATCTCCCAAGTTTGGTGGCTACACCTTC.

This clone has a single count. This chain joins TRBV4-3 and TRBJ1-4; 7 nucleotides line up with TRBD1. Germline assignment: CDR1 LGHNA and CDR2 YSLEER. The CDR3 length is 16 residues. Unmatched junction bases numbered 11, after V lost 0 bases and J lost 10 bases. As DNA, the CDR3 is TGCGCCAGCAGCCAAGATAGAGGGGGCGAGGTAGTAAAACTGTTTTTT. Amino acid sequence: CASSQDRGGEVVKLFF.

The chain combines TRBV2 with TRBJ2-2, with 10 positions matching TRBD1. This CDR3 is 18 amino acids long. Germline trimming cut 4 bases from V and 4 bases from J; bases unmatched to any gene: 12. From germline, CDR1 is SNHLY and CDR2 FYNNEI. As DNA, the CDR3 is TGTGCCAGCAGTGCCCGACCGGGGACAGGGGTAGGCACCGGGGAGCTGTTTTTT. Its protein is CASSARPGTGVGTGELFF. Supplemented by reference TRBV2 and TRBJ2-2, the full variable domain reads EPEVTQTPSHQVTQMGQEVILRCVPISNHLYFYWYRQILGQKVEFLVSFYNNEISEKSEIFDDQFSVERPDGSNFTLKIRSTKLEDSAMYFCASSARPGTGVGTGELFFGEGSRLTVL.

The chain employs TRBV10-3 and TRBJ1-4, with TRBD1 matching 8 bases. CDR1 is ENHRY and CDR2 is SYGVKD in the germline V gene. V lost 2 bases to trimming and J lost 14 bases; unmatched junction nucleotides: 1. This CDR3 has 11 amino acids. CDR3 nucleotides: TGTGCCATCAGTGAGAGGGACAGGCTGTTTTTT. Protein sequence: CAISERDRLFF.

The V gene is TRBV29-1, the J gene TRBJ1-1, with D maybe TRBD1 (5 bases). Germline V gives CDR1 SQVTM, CDR2 ANQGSEA. The CDR3 extends over 13 amino acids. Between the trimmed V and J ends, which lost 4 bases and 8 bases, there was a span of 17 bases. CDR3 coding DNA: TGCAGCGTTGCCAGGACAAGCGCCCAAGAAGCTTTCTTT. This translates into CSVARTSAQEAFF.